Sequencing of this T cell receptor beta chain was carried out in a study of cytomegalovirus exposure and HLA in healthy donors. Study results and caveats: Presence/absence analyses took donor sequencing depth as roughly uniform.

The V gene's germline CDR1 is SEHNR and CDR2 FQNEAQ (reference sequence). The CDR3 runs 15 residues. V lost 1 base and J lost 0; bases outside the gene matches: 2. In the case of this clone: What it recognizes is unknown.

The PCR made use of 60 Vbeta and 13 Jbeta primers. Data came from immunoSEQ multiplex PCR; TCRdb stores just in-frame clones and leaves some out. The sample lists more than 80,000 clones, about two thirds occurring once. The chain uses TRBV7-9 and TRBJ1-2; 7 bases are a match to TRBD1. Sequencing used PBMCs. The TCR was taken from a female donor in good health and CMV-seronegative. The CDR3 region is CASSLGRGANYGYTF. CDR3 nucleotide sequence: TGTGCCAGCAGCTTAGGCAGGGGGGCTAACTATGGCTACACCTTC.